Detailed here is one T cell receptor beta chain. There are 15 residues in the CDR3. V gave up 1 base and J gave up 0 bases, with 7 bases separating them. Germline-derived CDR1 and CDR2 are MNHNS and SASEGT. Participants, about 18 to 90 years old, spanned about 26 US areas. The study assigned cohorts using participant-reported clinical history. The entry originates in a study of blood T cell repertoires in COVID-19. Study-wide context: Samples taken during acute and convalescent COVID-19 were collected in the United States, Italy and Spain. In each case, the material was cDNA or gDNA derived from T cells, B-cell-depleted T cells, or PBMCs.

Sequencing used immunoSEQ multiplex PCR; TCRdb keeps in-frame clones, though not all of them. This table has some 170,000 clones, about 90% appearing once. Sequencing input: PBMCs or T cells enriched from blood (not recorded which). This chain joins TRBV6-1 and TRBJ1-3; unclear D gene. The receptor comes from a human donor with acute COVID-19. The donor label of this sample is uncertain. The CDR3, as DNA: TGTGCCAGCAGTGAAGGCCCGAGCTCTGGAAACACCATATATTTT. Residues: CASSEGPSSGNTIYF.